Listed below are T cell receptor beta chains from one sample, sequenced in a study of blood T cell repertoires in COVID-19. TCRdb's table, derived via immunoSEQ multiplex PCR, lists solely in-frame clones and lacks some. The data hold hundreds of thousands of clones, with approximately 81% observed a single time. The source material was peripheral blood. The origin of the receptors is a young woman with acute or convalescent COVID-19. Each CDR3 is given with its conserved first and last residue. A D gene is named only where the DNA matches it firmly. Clone size is stated in some rows and not others, as once, few, many or a class when expanded.

v_call	clone_size	d_call	j_call	cdr3_aa	cdr3_nt
TRBV19	-	TRBD2	TRBJ2-5	CASRGGGRETQYF	TGTGCCAGTAGAGGCGGGGGACGGGAGACCCAGTACTTC
TRBV6-1	-	TRBD2	TRBJ2-3	CASSEIERGDTQYF	TGTGCCAGCAGTGAAATCGAGCGGGGCGATACGCAGTATTTT
TRBV19	few	TRBD2	TRBJ2-7	CASSLTGLAINEQYF	TGTGCCAGTAGTTTAACGGGACTAGCGATTAACGAGCAGTACTTC
TRBV24-1	-	-	TRBJ1-2	CGTAVPNYGYTF	TGTGGGACAGCAGTCCCGAACTATGGCTACACCTTC
TRBV2	-	-	TRBJ1-4	CASMDGLGGMGEKLFF	TGTGCCAGCATGGACGGACTAGGGGGAATGGGAGAAAAACTGTTTTTT
TRBV7-9	-	-	TRBJ1-1	CASSLGRGAFF	TGTGCCAGCAGCTTAGGACGCGGGGCTTTCTTT
TRBV11-1	few	-	TRBJ2-7	CASSNPDTERGEQYF	TGTGCCAGCAGCAACCCGGACACGGAACGAGGCGAGCAGTACTTC
TRBV13	-	-	TRBJ2-3	CASSLLGDTQYF	TGTGCCAGCAGCTTACTCGGAGATACGCAGTATTTT
TRBV3-1/TRBV3-2	-	TRBD2	TRBJ2-3	CASSRLAGVLGTDTQYF	TGTGCCAGCAGCCGACTAGCGGGAGTCCTGGGGACAGATACGCAGTATTTT
TRBV28	once	TRBD2	TRBJ2-1	CASRGLAGPSSYNEQFF	TGTGCCAGCAGGGGACTAGCGGGGCCCAGCTCCTACAATGAGCAGTTCTTC
TRBV4-1	few	-	TRBJ1-1	CASSPRGPTEAFF	TGCGCCAGCAGCCCCAGGGGCCCTACGGAAGCTTTCTTT
TRBV5-6	once	-	TRBJ1-6	CASSRPGRDSPLHF	TGTGCCAGCAGCCGACCCGGGAGGGATTCACCCCTCCACTTT
TRBV6-5	-	TRBD1	TRBJ1-6	CASSSSSGGSPLHF	TGTGCCAGCAGTTCTTCTTCAGGGGGTTCACCCCTCCACTTT
TRBV19	-	TRBD1	TRBJ1-1	CASSVQGQGGTEAFF	TGTGCCAGTAGTGTACAGGGACAGGGGGGCACTGAAGCTTTCTTT
TRBV27	-	TRBD1	TRBJ1-1	CASSLRTGGDRVGEAFF	TGTGCCAGCAGTTTAAGGACGGGAGGGGACAGGGTGGGTGAAGCTTTCTTT
TRBV7-9	-	-	TRBJ1-4	CASSFDTPTNEKLFF	TGTGCCAGCAGCTTTGACACTCCAACTAATGAAAAACTGTTTTTT
TRBV7-3	-	TRBD1	TRBJ1-6	CASSWDRVGSPLHF	TGTGCCAGCAGCTGGGACAGGGTCGGTTCACCCCTCCACTTT
TRBV3-1/TRBV3-2	-	-	TRBJ1-4	CASSQDIWGLGEKLFF	TGTGCCAGCAGCCAAGATATTTGGGGGCTGGGAGAAAAACTGTTTTTT
TRBV4-2	-	TRBD2	TRBJ2-4	CASSQFSGDLAKNIQYF	TGTGCCAGCAGCCAATTTAGCGGGGATTTAGCCAAAAACATTCAGTACTTC
TRBV18	-	TRBD1	TRBJ2-7	CASSAGQGSFYEQYF	TGTGCCAGCTCAGCCGGACAGGGTTCCTTTTACGAGCAGTACTTC
TRBV10-1	once	TRBD1	TRBJ1-1	CASSESRDSRKAFF	TGCGCCAGCAGTGAGTCGAGGGACAGTCGGAAAGCTTTCTTT
TRBV7-9	-	TRBD1	TRBJ2-7	CASSSRDRHYEQYF	TGTGCCAGCAGCTCTCGGGACAGACACTACGAGCAGTACTTC
TRBV27	-	TRBD2	TRBJ2-1	CASKEGDYYNEQFF	TGTGCCAGCAAGGAAGGGGACTACTACAATGAGCAGTTCTTC
TRBV28	-	-	TRBJ2-7	CASTYGGSSYEQYF	TGTGCCAGCACGTACGGCGGCAGCTCCTACGAGCAGTACTTC
TRBV9	few	-	TRBJ1-2	CASSVAADNYGYTF	TGTGCCAGCAGCGTAGCGGCGGATAACTATGGCTACACCTTC
TRBV5-1	-	TRBD2	TRBJ2-2	CASSLREGLTGELFF	TGCGCCAGCAGCCTGCGGGAGGGCCTCACCGGGGAGCTGTTTTTT
TRBV14	-	-	TRBJ2-5	CASSHRGRAFRKTQYF	TGTGCCAGCAGCCACAGAGGCAGGGCCTTTCGGAAGACCCAGTACTTC
TRBV30	-	-	TRBJ1-6	CAWSPGSGFSSPLHF	TGTGCCTGGAGTCCTGGTTCGGGATTCTCCTCACCCCTCCACTTT
TRBV6-5	-	-	TRBJ1-2	CASLGQSYGYTF	TGTGCCAGCTTAGGACAGAGCTATGGCTACACCTTC
TRBV2	-	-	TRBJ1-2	CATRTESNYGYTF	TGTGCCACACGGACAGAAAGTAACTATGGCTACACCTTC
TRBV7-3	few	TRBD1	TRBJ2-2	CASSLSTGGTGELFF	TGTGCCAGCAGCTTAAGTACAGGGGGCACCGGGGAGCTGTTTTTT
TRBV28	few	-	TRBJ2-3	CASSTTDTQYF	TGTGCCAGCAGTACTACAGATACGCAGTATTTT
TRBV30	-	-	TRBJ1-1	CAWSPSRGGKGNTEAFF	TGTGCCTGGAGTCCCTCCCGAGGAGGGAAGGGAAACACTGAAGCTTTCTTT